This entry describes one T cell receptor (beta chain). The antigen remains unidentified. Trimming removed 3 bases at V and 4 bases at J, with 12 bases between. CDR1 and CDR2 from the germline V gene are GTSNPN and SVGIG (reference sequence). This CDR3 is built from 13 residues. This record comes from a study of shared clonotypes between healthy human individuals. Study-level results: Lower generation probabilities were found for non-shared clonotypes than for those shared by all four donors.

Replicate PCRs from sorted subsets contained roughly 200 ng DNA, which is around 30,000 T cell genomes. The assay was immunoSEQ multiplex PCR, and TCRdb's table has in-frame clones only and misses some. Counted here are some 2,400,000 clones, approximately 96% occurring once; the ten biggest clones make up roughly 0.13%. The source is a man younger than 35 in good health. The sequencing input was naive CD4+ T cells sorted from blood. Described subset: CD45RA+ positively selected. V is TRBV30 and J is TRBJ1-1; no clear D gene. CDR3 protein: CAWRTVRVTEAFF. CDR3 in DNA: TGTGCCTGGAGGACGGTTAGGGTCACTGAAGCTTTCTTT.